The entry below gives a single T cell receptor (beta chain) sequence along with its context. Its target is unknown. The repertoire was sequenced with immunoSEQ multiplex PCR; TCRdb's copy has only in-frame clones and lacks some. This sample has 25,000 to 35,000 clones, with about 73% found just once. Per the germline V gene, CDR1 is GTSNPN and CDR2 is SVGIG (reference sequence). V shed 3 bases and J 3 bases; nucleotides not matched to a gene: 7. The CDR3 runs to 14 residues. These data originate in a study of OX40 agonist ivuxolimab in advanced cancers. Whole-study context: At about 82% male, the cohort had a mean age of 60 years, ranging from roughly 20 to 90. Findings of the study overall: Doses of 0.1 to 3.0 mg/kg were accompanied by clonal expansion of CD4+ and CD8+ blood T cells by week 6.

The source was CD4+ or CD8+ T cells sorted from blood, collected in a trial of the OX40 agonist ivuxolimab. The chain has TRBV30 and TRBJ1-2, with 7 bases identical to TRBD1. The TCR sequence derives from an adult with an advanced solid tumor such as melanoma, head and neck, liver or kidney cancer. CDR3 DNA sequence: TGTGCCTGGAGGGAACAGGGGACGTACTATGGCTACACCTTC. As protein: CAWREQGTYYGYTF.